The sequence of this T cell receptor (beta chain) was determined in a study of blood T cell repertoires in COVID-19. Study summary: COVID-19 samples, acute and convalescent, were from the United States, Italy and Spain.

CDR1 and CDR2 from the germline V gene are ENHRY and SYGVKD. V was pared by 9 bases and J by 6 bases, with 5 bases of the junction left unmatched. The CDR3 is made up of 13 amino acids. Clones were read by immunoSEQ multiplex PCR, and TCRdb kept only the in-frame ones, dropping some. Here the sample spans roughly 87,000 clones, 75% to 90% being singletons. Material for sequencing was peripheral blood. The receptor's source is an elderly woman with active COVID-19. J is TRBJ1-1 and V is TRBV10-3; 12 bases are shared with TRBD1. This chain's CDR3 is CAIRDRGLAEAFF. CDR3 nucleotides: TGTGCCATACGGGACAGGGGGCTCGCTGAAGCTTTCTTT.